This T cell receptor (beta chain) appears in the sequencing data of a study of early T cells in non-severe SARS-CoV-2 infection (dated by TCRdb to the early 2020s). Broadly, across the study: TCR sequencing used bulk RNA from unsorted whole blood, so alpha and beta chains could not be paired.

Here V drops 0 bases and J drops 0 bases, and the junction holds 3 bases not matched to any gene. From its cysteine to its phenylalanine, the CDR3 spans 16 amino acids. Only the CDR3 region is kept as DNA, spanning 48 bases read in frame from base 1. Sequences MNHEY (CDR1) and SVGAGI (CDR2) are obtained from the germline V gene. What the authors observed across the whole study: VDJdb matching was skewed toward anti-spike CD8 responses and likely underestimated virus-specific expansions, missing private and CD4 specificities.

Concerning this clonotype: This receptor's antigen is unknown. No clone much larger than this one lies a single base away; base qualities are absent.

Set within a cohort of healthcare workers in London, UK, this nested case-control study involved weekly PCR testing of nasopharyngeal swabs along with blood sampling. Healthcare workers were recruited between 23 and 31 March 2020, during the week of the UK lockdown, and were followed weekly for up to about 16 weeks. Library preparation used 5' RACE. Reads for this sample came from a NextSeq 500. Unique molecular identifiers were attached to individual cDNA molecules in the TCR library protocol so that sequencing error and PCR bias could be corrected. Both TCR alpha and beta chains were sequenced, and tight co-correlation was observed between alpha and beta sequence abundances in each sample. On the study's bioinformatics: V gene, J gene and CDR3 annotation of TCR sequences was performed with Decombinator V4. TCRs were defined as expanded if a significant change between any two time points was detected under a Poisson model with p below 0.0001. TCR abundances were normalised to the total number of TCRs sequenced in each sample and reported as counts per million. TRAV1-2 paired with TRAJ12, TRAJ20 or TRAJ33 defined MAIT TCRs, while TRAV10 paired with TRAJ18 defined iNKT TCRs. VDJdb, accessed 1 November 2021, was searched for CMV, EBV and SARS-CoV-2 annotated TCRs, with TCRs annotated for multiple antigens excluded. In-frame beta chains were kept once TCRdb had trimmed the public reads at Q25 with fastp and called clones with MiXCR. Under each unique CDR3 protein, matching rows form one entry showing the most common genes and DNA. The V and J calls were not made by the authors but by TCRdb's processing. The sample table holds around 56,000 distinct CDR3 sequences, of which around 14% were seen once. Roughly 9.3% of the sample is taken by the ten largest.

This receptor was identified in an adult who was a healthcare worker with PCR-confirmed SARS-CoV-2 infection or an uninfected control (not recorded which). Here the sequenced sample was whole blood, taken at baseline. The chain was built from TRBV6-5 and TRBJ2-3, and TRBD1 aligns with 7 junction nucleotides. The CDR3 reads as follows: CASSYSTGPSTDTQYF. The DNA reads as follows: TGTGCCAGCAGTTACTCGACAGGGCCTAGCACAGATACGCAGTATTTT.